This is a list of T cell receptor beta chains from one sample in a study of blood T cell repertoires in COVID-19. Using immunoSEQ multiplex PCR, the repertoire was profiled, and TCRdb retains in-frame clones only, with some absent. The table has roughly 100,000 clones, 91% seen once; the top ten hold roughly 6%. The sample comprised peripheral blood. All receptors derive from a human donor in a cohort sampled during active COVID-19. The CDR3 runs from the conserved cysteine through the conserved F or W. Each record gives: D gene, clone size, J gene, V gene, CDR3 protein, CDR3 DNA. The D gene is left open where the match is weak. Clone size is shown for a subset of rows, as once, few, many or a class of expanded clone.

NA once TRBJ1-1 TRBV18 CASSPQGMNTEAFF TGTGCCAGCTCACCACAGGGGATGAACACTGAAGCTTTCTTT
NA NA TRBJ1-2 TRBV7-3 CASSAGGANYGYTF TGTGCCAGCAGCGCGGGAGGGGCAAACTATGGCTACACCTTC
NA NA TRBJ1-1 TRBV9 CASSGDNGEGAFF TGTGCCAGCAGCGGAGACAACGGGGAAGGAGCTTTCTTT
TRBD1 NA TRBJ2-3 TRBV5-3 CARSARDRGRTDTQYF TGTGCCAGAAGCGCCCGGGACAGGGGGCGGACAGATACGCAGTATTTT
TRBD2 NA TRBJ2-7 TRBV15 CATSSKLAGPYEQYF TGTGCCACCAGCAGTAAACTAGCGGGACCCTACGAGCAGTACTTC
NA NA TRBJ2-1 TRBV5-1 CASSVLRGGGNEQFF TGCGCCAGCAGCGTGCTGAGGGGAGGTGGCAATGAGCAGTTCTTC
NA NA TRBJ1-1 TRBV29-1 CSVRTVFGEAFF TGCAGCGTTCGGACAGTATTCGGTGAAGCTTTCTTT
TRBD1 NA TRBJ2-5 TRBV4-1 CASSPPGQGGETQYF TGCGCCAGCAGCCCTCCGGGACAGGGAGGAGAGACCCAGTACTTC
NA NA TRBJ1-5 TRBV19 CASSWDIYSNQPQHF TGTGCCAGTAGTTGGGACATCTATAGCAATCAGCCCCAGCATTTT
NA NA TRBJ1-1 TRBV28 CASSPVSSNTEAFF TGTGCCAGCAGTCCAGTTTCGTCTAACACTGAAGCTTTCTTT
NA NA TRBJ1-2 TRBV19 CASSSDRYGYTF TGTGCCAGTAGTAGCGACAGGTATGGCTACACCTTC
NA NA TRBJ2-1 TRBV7-9 CASSSVSGNEQFF TGTGCCAGCAGCTCGGTGAGCGGTAATGAGCAGTTCTTC
TRBD1 NA TRBJ2-5 TRBV9 CASSVSGGAFGETQYF TGTGCCAGCAGCGTATCAGGGGGCGCCTTTGGAGAGACCCAGTACTTC
TRBD2 NA TRBJ2-1 TRBV3-1/TRBV3-2 CASSHTRTSGDYEQFF TGTGCCAGCAGCCACACTCGGACTAGCGGGGACTATGAGCAGTTCTTC
NA NA TRBJ2-7 TRBV6-4 CAQVYGYEQYF TGTGCCCAAGTTTACGGCTACGAGCAGTACTTC
TRBD1 NA TRBJ2-7 TRBV7-2 CASSWGQGYEQYF TGTGCCAGCAGCTGGGGACAGGGCTACGAGCAGTACTTC
TRBD1 NA TRBJ2-7 TRBV3-1/TRBV3-2 CASSPQGSRATYEQYF TGTGCCAGCAGCCCACAGGGGTCCCGGGCCACCTACGAGCAGTACTTC
TRBD1 NA TRBJ2-7 TRBV27 CASSLSRQGANEQYF TGTGCCAGCAGTTTATCCCGACAGGGGGCTAACGAGCAGTACTTC
NA NA TRBJ2-7 TRBV2 CASRAHDSRDYEQYF TGTGCCAGCAGAGCTCACGACAGTAGGGACTACGAGCAGTACTTC
NA NA TRBJ2-7 TRBV19 CASRVGYEQYF TGTGCCAGTCGGGTCGGCTACGAGCAGTACTTC
NA once TRBJ2-3 TRBV6-2/TRBV6-3 CASSYSRDTQYF TGTGCCAGCAGTTACTCCCGGGATACGCAGTATTTT
TRBD1 NA TRBJ1-5 TRBV6-5 CASSYPRTGNNQPQHF TGTGCCAGCAGCTACCCCCGGACAGGGAACAATCAGCCCCAGCATTTT
NA NA TRBJ1-5 TRBV7-2 CASSPEGYRNQPQHF TGTGCCAGCAGCCCCGAGGGCTATCGCAATCAGCCCCAGCATTTT
TRBD1 NA TRBJ2-7 TRBV11-2 CASSLVLGWTGTYEQYF TGTGCCAGCAGCTTAGTTTTGGGGTGGACAGGGACCTACGAGCAGTACTTC
TRBD1 NA TRBJ1-4 TRBV19 CASSILSGTDNEKLFF TGTGCCAGTAGTATTTTATCCGGGACAGATAATGAAAAACTGTTTTTT
TRBD1 NA TRBJ2-5 TRBV4-3 CASSPRTGDVTQYF TGCGCCAGCAGCCCTCGGACAGGGGACGTGACCCAGTACTTC
NA NA TRBJ2-7 TRBV4-3 CASSQDPAGGGYEQYF TGCGCCAGCAGCCAAGATCCCGCGGGCGGAGGCTACGAGCAGTACTTC
TRBD1 NA TRBJ2-2 TRBV30 CAGRGTGSGELFF TGTGCCGGGCGCGGGACAGGAAGCGGGGAGCTGTTTTTT
TRBD2 NA TRBJ2-1 TRBV5-1 CASSLSGGPYNEQFF TGCGCCAGCAGCTTGTCGGGGGGGCCTTACAATGAGCAGTTCTTC
TRBD1 NA TRBJ1-4 TRBV28 CASRSGTGVEKLFF TGTGCCAGCAGGTCCGGGACAGGGGTTGAAAAACTGTTTTTT
NA NA TRBJ1-1 TRBV10-2 CASSSSGTSGAFF TGCGCCAGCAGCTCCTCCGGGACAAGTGGGGCTTTCTTT
NA NA TRBJ1-1 TRBV4-2 CASSQDSGGMYTEAFF TGTGCCAGCAGCCAAGACTCCGGCGGGATGTACACTGAAGCTTTCTTT
TRBD1 NA TRBJ1-2 TRBV19 CASSVTGAPYGYTF TGTGCCAGTAGTGTAACAGGGGCCCCGTATGGCTACACCTTC
TRBD1 NA TRBJ2-5 TRBV9 CASSEQGGQETQYF TGTGCCAGCAGTGAACAGGGGGGTCAAGAGACCCAGTACTTC
NA NA TRBJ1-2 TRBV10-1 CASSEGRYYGYTF TGCGCCAGCAGTGAGGGGAGATACTATGGCTACACCTTC
TRBD1 NA TRBJ2-5 TRBV4-1 CASSQDQGATQYF TGCGCCAGCAGCCAAGATCAGGGGGCGACCCAGTACTTC
TRBD2 NA TRBJ2-1 TRBV9 CASSLTGTKWNEQFF TGTGCCAGCAGCCTAACCGGGACTAAATGGAATGAGCAGTTCTTC
TRBD2 NA TRBJ2-7 TRBV5-1 CASSLEGGPVYEQYF TGCGCCAGCAGCTTGGAGGGAGGGCCGGTCTACGAGCAGTACTTC
TRBD2 NA TRBJ2-1 TRBV3-1/TRBV3-2 CASSFDSGSYNEQFF TGTGCCAGCAGTTTCGATAGCGGGAGCTACAATGAGCAGTTCTTC
TRBD1 NA TRBJ2-7 TRBV6-5 CASTPRDRLPEQYF TGTGCCAGCACCCCAAGGGACAGGTTACCCGAGCAGTACTTC
NA NA TRBJ2-7 TRBV30 CAYLGHGIGTTYEQYF TGTGCCTACCTGGGACACGGGATCGGGACTACCTACGAGCAGTACTTC
NA NA TRBJ1-5 TRBV16 CASSPHDRGVAYQPQHF TGTGCCAGCAGCCCTCACGACCGGGGGGTCGCTTATCAGCCCCAGCATTTT